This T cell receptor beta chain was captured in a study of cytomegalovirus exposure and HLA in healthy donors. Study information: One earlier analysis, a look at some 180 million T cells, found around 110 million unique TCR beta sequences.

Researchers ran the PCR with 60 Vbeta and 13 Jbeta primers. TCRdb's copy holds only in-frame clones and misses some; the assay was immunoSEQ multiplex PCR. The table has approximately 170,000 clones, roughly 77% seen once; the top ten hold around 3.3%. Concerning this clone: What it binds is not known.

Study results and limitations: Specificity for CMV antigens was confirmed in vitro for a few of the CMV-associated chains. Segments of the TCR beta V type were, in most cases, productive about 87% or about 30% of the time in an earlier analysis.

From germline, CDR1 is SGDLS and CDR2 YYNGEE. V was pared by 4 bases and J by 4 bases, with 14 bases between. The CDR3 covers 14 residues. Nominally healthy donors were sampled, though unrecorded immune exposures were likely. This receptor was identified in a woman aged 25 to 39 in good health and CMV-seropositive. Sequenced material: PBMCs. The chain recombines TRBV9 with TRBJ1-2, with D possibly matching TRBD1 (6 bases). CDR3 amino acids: CASSLGQGSYGYTF. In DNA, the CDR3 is TGTGCCAGCAGCCTCGGGCAGGGGAGCTATGGCTACACCTTC.